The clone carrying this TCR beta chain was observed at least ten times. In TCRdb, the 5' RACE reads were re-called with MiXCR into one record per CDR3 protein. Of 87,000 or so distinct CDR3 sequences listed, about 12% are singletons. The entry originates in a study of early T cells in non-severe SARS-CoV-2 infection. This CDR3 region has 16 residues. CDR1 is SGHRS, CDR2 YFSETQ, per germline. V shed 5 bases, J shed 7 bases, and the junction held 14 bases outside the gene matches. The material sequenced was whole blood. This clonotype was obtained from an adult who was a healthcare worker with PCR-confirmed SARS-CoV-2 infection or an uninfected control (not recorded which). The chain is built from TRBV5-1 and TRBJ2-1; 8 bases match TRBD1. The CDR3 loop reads CASRPNTGTGKNEQFF. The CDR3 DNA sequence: TGCGCCAGCAGACCTAATACCGGGACAGGAAAAAATGAGCAGTTCTTC.